Described below is a single T cell receptor (beta chain) sequence and its context. In building TCR beta libraries, iRepertoire HTBI primers were used together with Arm-PCR of CDR3 regions. TCRdb itself ran the multiplex PCR reads through MiXCR, one entry per CDR3 protein. The table includes hundreds of thousands of distinct CDR3 sequences, 15% to 20% detected once. This sample was included in a study of regulatory T cells in long-lasting Graves disease. CDR1 and CDR2 (germline): DFQATT, SNEGSKA (reference sequence). This CDR3 contains 17 residues. Trimming pared 3 bases from V and 1 base from J, leaving 21 bases between. Time point noted: newly diagnosed GD, antithyroid drugs for less than 3 months. Following extraction of RNA from PBMCs, that RNA was used to make the TCR library. These records were also assigned to another study, of T cells in Graves' hyperthyroidism and ophthalmopathy. Per that paper: Diagnosis rested on symptoms, serum thyroxine and TRAb, thyroid ultrasound, and orbital computed tomography.

Here the sequenced sample was peripheral blood mononuclear cells (PBMCs), taken at new diagnosis, from a patient treated with antithyroid drugs. The sequence was obtained from a young woman with Graves disease. The J gene is TRBJ1-2, the V gene TRBV20-1; D possibly corresponds to TRBD1 (6 bases). Here the CDR3 reads CSARPHQGTPFNYGYTF. The CDR3 DNA is TGCAGTGCTAGGCCTCACCAGGGGACTCCCTTTAACTATGGCTACACCTTC.